The 32 T cell receptor beta chains in this list originate from one sample, sequenced in a study of cytotoxic CD8 clonotypes in ibrutinib-treated CLL. Sequenced by immunoSEQ multiplex PCR; TCRdb stores in-frame clones only, minus some. Found here are around 310,000 clones, roughly 80% of them singletons; the top ten hold 6.5% to 8%. Sequencing was performed on PBMCs, taken before ibrutinib treatment. These receptor sequences come from a human donor with chronic lymphocytic leukemia.

This rearrangement joins TRBV15 to TRBJ2-7; TRBD1 might be the D (6 bases). V dropped 4 bases and J dropped 0 bases, with 10 bases sitting between them. The CDR3 runs to 14 residues. Germline lookup yields CDR1 LNHNV and CDR2 YYDKDF (reference sequence). The CDR3 nucleotides read TGTGCCACCAGCATCGACAGGAGCTCCTACGAGCAGTACTTC. Protein sequence: CATSIDRSSYEQYF.

This clone was picked up one time. The rearrangement links TRBV25-1 to TRBJ2-5; unclear D gene. This CDR3 has 12 amino acids. V was cut by 4 bases and J by 5 bases, with 8 bases left in between. In germline, CDR1 is MGHDK, CDR2 SYGVNS. CDR3 DNA sequence: TGTGCCAGCAGTGCTTTCGTGGAGACCCAGTACTTC. It specifies CASSAFVETQYF.

The chain carries TRBV19 and TRBJ2-5, with D possibly called TRBD1 or TRBD2 (5 bases each). Trimming pared 2 bases from V and 4 bases from J, leaving 8 bases between. The CDR3 spans 13 residues. The germline CDR1 and CDR2 sequences are LNHDA and SQIVND (reference sequence). The CDR3 nucleotides are TGTGCCAGTAGTATATCGGGACGAGAGACCCAGTACTTC. Its protein is CASSISGRETQYF.

The chain is built from TRBV29-1 and TRBJ2-1; D is unclear. Germline assignment: CDR1 SQVTM and CDR2 ANQGSEA. V lost 4 bases, J lost 6 bases, and 19 bases lay in between. There are 15 residues in the CDR3. CDR3 protein: CSVVGLKLVGNEQFF. The CDR3 DNA reads as TGCAGCGTTGTAGGCCTAAAGCTAGTGGGCAATGAGCAGTTCTTC.

The chain joins TRBV5-6 to TRBJ2-7, with 7 bases that match TRBD1. V lost 1 base to trimming and J lost 2 bases; unmatched junction nucleotides: 6. This CDR3 spans 15 amino acids. Germline values: CDR1 SGHDT, CDR2 YYEEEE. The CDR3 loop reads CASSLLYRGPYEQYF. CDR3 in DNA: TGTGCCAGCAGCTTGTTGTACAGGGGCCCCTACGAGCAGTACTTC.

This clone was observed a handful of times. Here the CDR3 DNA reads TGTGCCAGCAGTTTATCGGGGACGGTTAATCAGCCCCAGCATTTT. Protein product: CASSLSGTVNQPQHF. The chain has TRBV27 and TRBJ1-5; a possible D gene is TRBD1 (5 bases). The CDR3 spans 15 residues. Per the germline V gene, CDR1 is MNHEY and CDR2 is SMNVEV (reference sequence). V was pared by 0 bases and J by 4 bases, with 10 bases between.

The CDR3, as DNA: TGTGCCACCAGCAGGACCCTGAATGAAGCTTTCTTT. Translating gives CATSRTLNEAFF. This sequence joins TRBV15 and TRBJ1-1; no clear D. CDR1 is LNHNV and CDR2 is YYDKDF in the germline V gene (reference sequence). The CDR3 covers 12 residues. The germline V and J ends were trimmed by 3 bases and 7 bases, with 9 bases remaining between them.

The chain's CDR3 is CATSSFSGSNQPQHF. Written as DNA, the CDR3 is TGTGCCACCAGCAGTTTCTCGGGTAGCAATCAGCCCCAGCATTTT. This chain uses TRBV15 with TRBJ1-5; D not certain. The length of the CDR3 is 15 residues. Germline V lookup: CDR1 LNHNV, CDR2 YYDKDF (reference sequence). V lost 3 bases and J 0 bases, leaving 9 bases between the germline ends. The variable domain in full, completed from reference TRBV15 and TRBJ1-5, reads DAMVIQNPRYQVTQFGKPVTLSCSQTLNHNVMYWYQQKSSQAPKLLFHYYDKDFNNEADTPDNFQSRRPNTSFCFLDIRSPGLGDTAMYLCATSSFSGSNQPQHFGDGTRLSIL.

This rearrangement joins TRBV2 to TRBJ2-1, with TRBD2 matching over 10 bases. Germline V lookup: CDR1 SNHLY, CDR2 FYNNEI. CDR3 length: 15 amino acids. With V trimmed by 7 bases and J by 5 bases, 8 bases remained unmatched. The chain's CDR3 is CASKPLAGLDNEQFF. Written as DNA, the CDR3 is TGTGCCAGCAAACCACTAGCGGGACTCGACAATGAGCAGTTCTTC. The variable domain in full, completed from reference TRBV2 and TRBJ2-1, reads EPEVTQTPSHQVTQMGQEVILRCVPISNHLYFYWYRQILGQKVEFLVSFYNNEISEKSEIFDDQFSVERPDGSNFTLKIRSTKLEDSAMYFCASKPLAGLDNEQFFGPGTRLTVL.

This clone was recorded once. The V gene is TRBV7-2, the J gene TRBJ2-7, with D tentatively TRBD2 (6 bases). Per germline, CDR1 SGHTA and CDR2 FQGNSA. V lost 1 base and J lost 1, with 11 bases in between. The CDR3 is made up of 15 amino acids. Written as DNA, the CDR3 is TGTGCCAGCAGCTTAGTAGCGGAGGCATCCTACGAGCAGTACTTC. Protein: CASSLVAEASYEQYF. Full variable domain (missing parts from reference TRBV7-2 and TRBJ2-7): GAGVSQSPSNKVTEKGKDVELRCDPISGHTALYWYRQSLGQGLEFLIYFQGNSAPDKSGLPSDRFSAERTGGSVSTLTIQRTQQEDSAVYLCASSLVAEASYEQYFGPGTRLTVT.

The chain uses TRBV6-1 and TRBJ2-7; D might be TRBD1 or TRBD2, each matching 5 bases. The CDR3 sequence is 12 residues long. Germline CDR1 and CDR2: MNHNS and SASEGT. The germline V and J ends were trimmed by 7 bases and 6 bases, with 13 bases remaining between them. CDR3 sequence (DNA): TGTGCCAGCATGCCGGGACCTCGCGAGCAGTACTTC. Translated: CASMPGPREQYF.

The chain couples TRBV5-1 to TRBJ2-1; perhaps TRBD2 as D (5 bases). Germline V lookup: CDR1 SGHRS, CDR2 YFSETQ. This CDR3 is built from 16 residues. The germline V and J ends were trimmed by 4 bases and 0 bases, with 14 bases remaining between them. The CDR3, as DNA: TGCGCCAGCAGCATCTTAGCGCCCAGCTCCTACAATGAGCAGTTCTTC. This encodes CASSILAPSSYNEQFF.

The CDR3 sequence is CASRWTGMNTEAFF. In DNA, the CDR3 is TGTGCCAGCAGATGGACAGGGATGAACACTGAAGCTTTCTTT. The chain is built from TRBV25-1 and TRBJ1-1; 8 bases fit TRBD1. The CDR3 sequence is 14 residues long. V shed 6 bases, J shed 0 bases, and the junction held 3 bases outside the gene matches. Germline-derived CDR1 and CDR2 are MGHDK and SYGVNS. The entire variable domain, with the rest obtained from reference TRBV25-1 and TRBJ1-1, is as follows: EADIYQTPRYLVIGTGKKITLECSQTMGHDKMYWYQQDPGMELHLIHYSYGVNSTEKGDLSSESTVSRIRTEHFPLTLESARPSHTSQYLCASRWTGMNTEAFFGQGTRLTVV.

The V call is TRBV4-3, the J call TRBJ2-1, with 11 bases aligning to TRBD2. The CDR3 runs to 19 residues. Trimming at V came to 0 bases and at J to 1 base, leaving 8 bases not matched to a gene. Per the germline V gene, CDR1 is LGHNA and CDR2 is YSLEER. CDR3 sequence: CASSQDPFGTSGSYNEQFF. CDR3 sequence (DNA): TGCGCCAGCAGCCAAGACCCCTTCGGGACTAGCGGTTCCTACAATGAGCAGTTCTTC.

The CDR3 loop is CASSQVGASYEQYF. For the CDR3, the DNA is TGTGCCAGCAGCCAAGTAGGAGCCTCCTACGAGCAGTACTTC. The genes are TRBV4-2 and TRBJ2-7, with unresolved D. V was pared by 1 base and J by 0 bases, with 7 bases between. Germline values: CDR1 LGHNA, CDR2 YNFKEQ. The CDR3 sequence is 14 residues long.

This rearrangement joins TRBV29-1 to TRBJ2-3; D remains ambiguous. The germline CDR1 and CDR2 sequences are SQVTM and ANQGSEA. V lost 8 bases and J 4 bases, leaving 13 bases between the germline ends. The CDR3 is 12 residues long. The CDR3 sequence is CSPGRVPDTQYF. CDR3 DNA sequence: TGCAGCCCCGGTAGGGTTCCAGATACGCAGTATTTT.

V gene TRBV7-2 combines with J gene TRBJ1-3; D remains unclear. Germline V gene sequence: CDR1 SGHTA, CDR2 FQGNSA. This CDR3 is built from 15 residues. V lost 1 base and J lost 0, with 7 bases in between. In nucleotides, the CDR3 is TGTGCCAGCAGCTTAGGGGGAAACTCTGGAAACACCATATATTTT. Encoded protein: CASSLGGNSGNTIYF. Full variable domain (outside the CDR3, taken from reference TRBV7-2 and TRBJ1-3): GAGVSQSPSNKVTEKGKDVELRCDPISGHTALYWYRQSLGQGLEFLIYFQGNSAPDKSGLPSDRFSAERTGGSVSTLTIQRTQQEDSAVYLCASSLGGNSGNTIYFGEGSWLTVV.

The chain has TRBV5-1 and TRBJ2-7; D is unclear. The CDR3 length is 12 residues. Germline lookup yields CDR1 SGHRS and CDR2 YFSETQ. V dropped 0 bases and J dropped 6 bases, with 7 bases sitting between them. The CDR3 reads CASSLGDGEQYF. The CDR3, as DNA: TGCGCCAGCAGCTTGGGCGACGGCGAGCAGTACTTC.

The chain joins TRBV11-3 to TRBJ2-2; TRBD2 matches at 10 bases. This CDR3 is 13 amino acids long. The germline gives CDR1 SGHNT, CDR2 YENEEA. With 6 bases clipped from V and 5 bases from J, the junction kept 0 bases outside the gene matches. CDR3 amino acids: CASRTSGTGELFF. The CDR3 bases are TGTGCCAGCAGGACTAGCGGGACCGGGGAGCTGTTTTTT.

This clone came up a few times. V is TRBV2 and J is TRBJ1-2; D possibly corresponds to TRBD1 (6 bases). The V end lost 8 bases, the J end lost 6 bases, and 16 bases lay between the germline ends. The germline V gene encodes CDR1 SNHLY and CDR2 FYNNEI. The CDR3 is made up of 13 amino acids. As DNA, the CDR3 is TGTGCCAGCCCGACCAGGGGAGCGGATGGCTACACCTTC. Translation gives CASPTRGADGYTF.

The genes are TRBV12-5 and TRBJ1-3; the D is unclear. V lost 2 bases to trimming and J lost 6 bases, with 5 bases between them. This CDR3 region has 12 residues. Germline CDR1 is LGHNT and CDR2 is FRNRAP. CDR3 sequence (DNA): TGTGCTAGTGGTTTGATTTTAAACACCATATATTTT. Residues: CASGLILNTIYF.

DNA of the CDR3: TGCAGCGTTAAACAGCTCACAGATACGCAGTATTTT. Encoded protein: CSVKQLTDTQYF. This chain joins TRBV29-1 and TRBJ2-3; no reliable D call. This CDR3 region has 12 residues. Germline V gives CDR1 SQVTM, CDR2 ANQGSEA. The V end was cut by 5 bases, the J end by 2 bases, with 8 bases between.

This chain uses TRBV4-2 with TRBJ2-1, with D maybe TRBD1 (6 bases). Germline CDR1 reads LGHNA; CDR2 reads YNFKEQ. This CDR3 is built from 17 residues. Trimming pared 0 bases from V and 4 bases from J, leaving 16 bases between. CDR3 DNA sequence: TGTGCCAGCAGCCAAGATAGTTTGCAGGGGAAATACAATGAGCAGTTCTTC. Protein: CASSQDSLQGKYNEQFF.

The chain recombines TRBV4-2 with TRBJ2-7, with D unclear. The ends were cut back, 1 base at V and 4 bases at J, with 17 bases in the middle. The V gene's germline CDR1 is LGHNA and CDR2 YNFKEQ. This CDR3 comprises 16 residues. CDR3 sequence reads: CASSQGATASPYEQYF. CDR3 sequence (DNA): TGTGCCAGCAGCCAAGGGGCTACCGCATCCCCGTACGAGCAGTACTTC.

The chain carries TRBV10-3 and TRBJ2-7; 11 bases align to TRBD2. The CDR3 covers 14 residues. The V and J ends lost 6 bases and 4 bases, in that order; junction bases with no gene match: 5. Germline CDR1 ENHRY, CDR2 SYGVKD. The CDR3 is CAISQLAGAYEQYF. In nucleotides, the CDR3 is TGTGCCATCAGCCAACTAGCGGGGGCGTACGAGCAGTACTTC.

The chain is built from TRBV11-2 and TRBJ2-7; D gene unclear. V dropped 1 base and J dropped 4 bases, with 5 bases sitting between them. The CDR3 sequence is 12 residues long. Looked up from germline, CDR1 is SGHAT and CDR2 is FQNNGV. The CDR3 loop is CASSLVLYEQYF. The CDR3 nucleotides read TGTGCCAGCAGCTTAGTTCTGTACGAGCAGTACTTC.

This chain links TRBV5-4 with TRBJ1-2; D possibly corresponds to TRBD1 (5 bases). Looked up from germline, CDR1 is SGHNT and CDR2 is YYREEE (reference sequence). The V end was cut by 4 bases, the J end by 8 bases, with 12 bases between. CDR3 size: 12 residues. CDR3 sequence reads: CASSQGTSGYTF. In DNA, the CDR3 is TGTGCCAGCAGCCAAGGGACGTCCGGCTACACCTTC. The variable domain in full, completed from reference TRBV5-4 and TRBJ1-2, reads ETGVTQSPTHLIKTRGQQVTLRCSSQSGHNTVSWYQQALGQGPQFIFQYYREEENGRGNFPPRFSGLQFPNYSSELNVNALELDDSALYLCASSQGTSGYTFGSGTRLTVV.

This sequence joins TRBV7-2 and TRBJ1-2, with D possibly TRBD1 on 6 matching bases. Germline assignment: CDR1 SGHTA and CDR2 FQGNSA. The CDR3 is 14 residues long. The germline V and J ends were trimmed by 5 bases and 7 bases, with 17 bases remaining between them. CDR3 in amino acids: CASSLERQGSGYTF. In DNA form, the CDR3 reads TGTGCCAGCAGCCTAGAACGCCAGGGGAGTGGCTACACCTTC.

The chain couples TRBV5-6 to TRBJ1-2; TRBD1 might be the D (5 bases). There are 15 residues in the CDR3. Trimming took off 1 base at V and 0 bases at J, with 10 bases between the two ends. Looked up from germline, CDR1 is SGHDT and CDR2 is YYEEEE. In DNA form, the CDR3 reads TGTGCCAGCAGCTTGACAGGAACCTCTAACTATGGCTACACCTTC. This translates into CASSLTGTSNYGYTF.

The CDR3, as DNA: TGTGCCATCAGTGAGACACAGGGGGCGGGCACTGAAGCTTTCTTT. Amino acid sequence: CAISETQGAGTEAFF. The rearrangement links TRBV10-3 to TRBJ1-1, with TRBD1 identical over 9 bases. The V segment lost 2 bases and the J segment 4 bases; nucleotides outside the gene matches: 5. CDR1 ENHRY and CDR2 SYGVKD come from the germline V gene. The CDR3 extends over 15 amino acids.

The rearrangement joins TRBV5-1 to TRBJ2-2; D may correspond to TRBD1 or TRBD2 (5 bases each). The CDR3 has 16 amino acids. CDR1 is SGHRS and CDR2 is YFSETQ in the germline V gene. V gave up 0 bases and J gave up 4 bases, with 13 bases separating them. CDR3 amino acids: CASSLDGARGTGELFF. CDR3 nucleotides: TGCGCCAGCAGCTTGGACGGGGCGAGGGGCACCGGGGAGCTGTTTTTT.

V usage is TRBV9 and J usage is TRBJ2-1, with D perhaps TRBD2 (6 bases). Germline assignment: CDR1 SGDLS and CDR2 YYNGEE. This CDR3 has 15 amino acids. V dropped 5 bases and J dropped 5 bases, with 17 bases sitting between them. The CDR3 sequence: CASRPGRGPHNEQFF. CDR3 coding DNA: TGTGCCAGCAGGCCAGGGCGGGGCCCACACAATGAGCAGTTCTTC.